This is a list of T cell receptor beta chains from one sample in a study of shared T cell receptors in the human thymus. Repertoires were generated with immunoSEQ multiplex PCR, while TCRdb's copy carries only in-frame clones and drops some. This sample has hundreds of thousands of clones; 80% to 90% occur once, and the top ten carry about 0.0094%. The sample was also reused in another study, on human thymus T cells.

Sequencing used thymocytes. Receptors originate from a boy under two years old with a congenital heart defect. Each CDR3 is given with its conserved first and last residue. D genes are given only for firm matches. Rows give clone size only sometimes, using once, few, many, or a class for an expanded clone.

abundance	v_gene	d_gene	j_gene	CDR3aa	CDR3nt
-	TRBV11-2	TRBD1	TRBJ1-2	CASSLEERTGGVRGYTF	TGTGCCAGCAGCTTAGAGGAACGGACAGGGGGTGTTCGAGGCTACACCTTC
-	TRBV7-8	TRBD2	TRBJ2-5	CASSNTVGLAGGPAETQYF	TGTGCCAGCAGCAACACAGTGGGACTAGCGGGAGGGCCGGCAGAGACCCAGTACTTC
-	TRBV4-1	-	TRBJ2-1	CASSQGWRDSYNEQFF	TGCGCCAGCAGCCAAGGTTGGCGGGACAGCTACAATGAGCAGTTCTTC
-	TRBV2	-	TRBJ2-7	CASRDPRSSYEQYF	TGTGCCAGCCGCGACCCTCGGAGCTCCTACGAGCAGTACTTC
few	TRBV5-4	TRBD1	TRBJ2-3	CASSPTPGQNTDTQYF	TGTGCCAGCAGCCCGACACCGGGACAGAACACAGATACGCAGTATTTT
-	TRBV7-8	TRBD1	TRBJ1-2	CASSPRRDRKGNYGYTF	TGTGCCAGCAGCCCGCGAAGGGACAGAAAAGGAAACTATGGCTACACCTTC
-	TRBV7-2	TRBD1	TRBJ1-4	CASSLQNVDRGEKLFF	TGTGCCAGCAGCCTCCAGAACGTAGACAGGGGTGAAAAACTGTTTTTT
-	TRBV9	-	TRBJ2-3	CASSVGKGRNLDTQYF	TGTGCCAGCAGCGTAGGGAAGGGGCGCAATTTGGATACGCAGTATTTT
-	TRBV4-1	TRBD1	TRBJ1-4	CASSPSRGLANEKLFF	TGCGCCAGCAGCCCCTCCAGGGGGCTGGCTAATGAAAAACTGTTTTTT
-	TRBV7-2	-	TRBJ1-5	CASSLSGNSNQPQHF	TGTGCCAGCAGCTTAAGCGGCAATAGCAATCAGCCCCAGCATTTT
once	TRBV15	-	TRBJ2-7	CATSSGFAREEHEQYF	TGTGCCACCAGCAGTGGATTTGCCAGGGAAGAGCACGAGCAGTACTTC
once	TRBV27	TRBD1	TRBJ2-5	CACAPGGMETQYF	TGTGCCTGCGCCCCAGGGGGCATGGAGACCCAGTACTTC
-	TRBV5-1	-	TRBJ2-1	CASSCSGRGNEQFF	TGCGCCAGCAGCTGCTCAGGGAGGGGGAATGAGCAGTTCTTC
-	TRBV5-1	TRBD1	TRBJ1-6	CASSLEGQGYSPLHF	TGCGCCAGCAGCTTGGAGGGACAGGGGTATTCACCCCTCCACTTT
-	TRBV2	TRBD2	TRBJ2-2	CASRGYSGSYQPGELFF	TGTGCCAGCAGGGGTTACAGCGGGAGTTACCAACCCGGGGAGCTGTTTTTT
-	TRBV6-4	TRBD2	TRBJ2-1	CASSESSGGVYNEQFF	TGTGCCAGCAGTGAGTCTAGCGGGGGGGTCTACAATGAGCAGTTCTTC
-	TRBV5-4	TRBD1	TRBJ2-5	CASSLVIQGKETQYF	TGTGCCAGCAGCTTGGTAATACAGGGGAAGGAGACCCAGTACTTC
-	TRBV10-3	TRBD2	TRBJ2-7	CAIRGLAGAYEQYF	TGTGCCATCAGGGGACTAGCGGGAGCCTACGAGCAGTACTTC
-	TRBV6-4	-	TRBJ1-1	CASSDFQRTEAFF	TGTGCCAGCAGTGATTTCCAGAGGACTGAAGCTTTCTTT
-	TRBV10-1	-	TRBJ1-1	CASSEFVAARGEAFF	TGCGCCAGCAGTGAGTTCGTCGCGGCGCGGGGTGAAGCTTTCTTT
-	TRBV10-1	TRBD2	TRBJ2-1	CASSEGLAGENEQFF	TGCGCCAGCAGTGAGGGACTAGCGGGAGAAAATGAGCAGTTCTTC
-	TRBV5-1	-	TRBJ1-5	CASSFGAGQPQHF	TGCGCCAGCAGCTTCGGAGCGGGTCAGCCCCAGCATTTT
-	TRBV19	-	TRBJ1-5	CASSRGRALDQPQHF	TGTGCCAGTAGTCGGGGTAGGGCCCTGGATCAGCCCCAGCATTTT
-	TRBV14	TRBD1	TRBJ1-1	CASSQGVSGQGGTEAFF	TGTGCCAGCAGCCAAGGAGTCTCGGGACAGGGGGGTACTGAAGCTTTCTTT
-	TRBV27	-	TRBJ2-7	CASSRGDEQYF	TGTGCCAGTTCCAGGGGAGACGAGCAGTACTTC
-	TRBV4-2	TRBD2	TRBJ2-1	CATDLGSGGPQDNEQFF	TGTGCCACCGACTTAGGTAGCGGGGGGCCCCAGGACAATGAGCAGTTCTTC
-	TRBV6-1	-	TRBJ1-5	CASSGLPTGFNQPQHF	TGTGCCAGCAGTGGCCTTCCGACAGGCTTCAATCAGCCCCAGCATTTT
-	TRBV5-6	TRBD1	TRBJ1-2	CASSMPRGRVGYTF	TGTGCCAGCAGCATGCCCAGGGGGCGCGTTGGCTACACCTTC
few	TRBV18	TRBD1	TRBJ1-4	CASSRGQGSATNEKLFF	TGTGCCAGCTCAAGAGGACAGGGCAGCGCAACTAATGAAAAACTGTTTTTT
few	TRBV5-5	-	TRBJ2-2	CASSSRARTGELFF	TGTGCCAGCAGCAGCAGGGCCCGCACCGGGGAGCTGTTTTTT
-	TRBV5-1	TRBD2	TRBJ2-3	CASSLGTSRSDTQYF	TGCGCCAGCAGCTTGGGGACTAGCCGGTCGGATACGCAGTATTTT
-	TRBV7-9	TRBD2	TRBJ2-1	CASRTTSVRHNNEQFF	TGTGCCAGCAGAACGACTAGCGTCAGGCACAACAATGAGCAGTTCTTC
-	TRBV27	-	TRBJ1-2	CASSLDRRNYGYTF	TGTGCCAGCAGTTTAGACAGGCGGAACTATGGCTACACCTTC
-	TRBV28	TRBD2	TRBJ2-7	CASSLWFLAGVRWDEQYF	TGTGCCAGCAGTTTATGGTTCCTAGCGGGAGTTAGATGGGACGAGCAGTACTTC
few	TRBV5-1	-	TRBJ2-1	CASSLIREESYNEQFF	TGCGCCAGCAGCTTAATACGGGAAGAGTCCTACAATGAGCAGTTCTTC
-	TRBV6-4	TRBD2	TRBJ2-1	CASSERTSGIDEQFF	TGTGCCAGCAGCGAAAGGACTAGCGGGATAGATGAGCAGTTCTTC
-	TRBV7-8	-	TRBJ2-1	CASSSLSLLEQFF	TGTGCCAGCAGCTCATTATCCCTACTAGAGCAGTTCTTC
-	TRBV18	-	TRBJ1-2	CASQQGNYGYTF	TGTGCCAGTCAACAGGGCAACTATGGCTACACCTTC
few	TRBV28	-	TRBJ1-6	CASNGSAYNSPLHF	TGTGCCAGCAACGGGTCTGCCTATAATTCACCCCTCCACTTT
-	TRBV29-1	TRBD2	TRBJ2-1	CSVWRGSYNEQFF	TGCAGCGTTTGGCGGGGGTCCTACAATGAGCAGTTCTTC
-	TRBV27	-	TRBJ1-4	CASSLLAPFTNEKLFF	TGTGCCAGCAGTCTCCTAGCCCCGTTCACTAATGAAAAACTGTTTTTT